Many counts were recorded for the clone carrying this T cell receptor (beta chain). Its antigen is still unknown. From 350 to 500 ng of RNA, a library with molecular barcoded alpha/delta and beta/gamma adaptors was made. TCRdb ran MiXCR on the reads and lists one entry per CDR3 protein. In the table there are 100,000 to 150,000 distinct CDR3 sequences, over 10% of which are singletons. The data originate from a study of read filtering for tumor transcriptome and immune sequencing. Study-level background: The cohort had some 17 men and 14 to 15 women aged roughly 47 to 90, mean roughly 71 years. Overall study findings and caveats: RNA-seq captured clonotypes less deeply and reliably than IR-seq.

The CDR3 runs to 14 residues. The rearrangement joins TRBV21-1 to TRBJ1-5; whether TRBD1, the table's D call, matches the DNA was not checked. TRBV21-1 is described as a pseudogene. Sequenced material: a population of CD138-negative cells sorted from bone marrow. The sequence derives from a donor older than 35 with multiple myeloma. The CDR3 region has the DNA TGTGCCAGCAGGGTCGACAGGGAGTTTCAGCCCCAGCATTTT. Translation gives CASRVDREFQPQHF.